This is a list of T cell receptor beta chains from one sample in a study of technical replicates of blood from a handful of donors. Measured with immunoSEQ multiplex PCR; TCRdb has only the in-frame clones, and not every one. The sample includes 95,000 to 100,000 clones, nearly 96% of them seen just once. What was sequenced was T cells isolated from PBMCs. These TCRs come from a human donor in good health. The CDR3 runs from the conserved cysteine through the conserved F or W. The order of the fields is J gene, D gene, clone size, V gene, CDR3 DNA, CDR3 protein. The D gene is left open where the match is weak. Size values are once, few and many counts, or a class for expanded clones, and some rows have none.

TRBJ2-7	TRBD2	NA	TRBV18	TGTGCCAGCTCACCCCGAGCTAGCGGGAGGTCCTCCTACGAGCAGTACTTC	CASSPRASGRSSYEQYF
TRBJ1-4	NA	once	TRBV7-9	TGTGCCAGCAGCCAGCAGGGAACTAATGAAAAACTGTTTTTT	CASSQQGTNEKLFF
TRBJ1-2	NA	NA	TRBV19	TGTGCCAGTACCAAAGGGGCGAGAGCTAACTATGGCTACACCTTC	CASTKGARANYGYTF
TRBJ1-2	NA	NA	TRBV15	TGTGCCACCAGCGGCACAGGGAAGGTCGGCTACACCTTC	CATSGTGKVGYTF
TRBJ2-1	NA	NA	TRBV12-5	TGTGCTAGTGGTTTGGTTCTGGGTGGAGAATCCTACAATGAGCAGTTCTTC	CASGLVLGGESYNEQFF
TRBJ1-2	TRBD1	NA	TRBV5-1	TGCGCCAGCAAAATTACGGGACAGGGGGGCGATGGCTACACCTTC	CASKITGQGGDGYTF
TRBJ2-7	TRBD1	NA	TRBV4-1	TGCGCCAGCAGCCAACCCTCCACCGGGACAGGGGTGGCCTACGAGCAGTACTTC	CASSQPSTGTGVAYEQYF
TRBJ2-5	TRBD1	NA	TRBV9	TGTGCCAGCAGCGTAGGACAGGGTGTAGAGACCCAGTACTTC	CASSVGQGVETQYF
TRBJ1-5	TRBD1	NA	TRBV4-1	TGCGCCAGCAGCCAACTACAGGGGTTCAATCAGCCCCAGCATTTT	CASSQLQGFNQPQHF
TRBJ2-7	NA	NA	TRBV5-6	TGTGCCAGCAGCTTGGCATTGGGAACCTTTCAGGGGCGCTACGAGCAGTACTTC	CASSLALGTFQGRYEQYF
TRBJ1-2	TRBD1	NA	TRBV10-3	TGTGCCATCACCTCCCCCGGGACAGCTAACTATGGCTACACCTTC	CAITSPGTANYGYTF
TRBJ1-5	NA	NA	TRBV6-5	TGTGCCAGCAGTTTGACAGACAATCAGCCCCAGCATTTT	CASSLTDNQPQHF
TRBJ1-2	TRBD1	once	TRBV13	TGTGCCAGCAGCTTTCTAGGACAGGTCGACCTGGGCTATGGCTACACCTTC	CASSFLGQVDLGYGYTF
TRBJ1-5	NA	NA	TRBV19	TGTGCCAGTAGTATAGGGGGAGTTCAGCCCCAGCATTTT	CASSIGGVQPQHF
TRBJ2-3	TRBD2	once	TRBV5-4	TGTGCCAGCAGCCTGGGCTGGGGATCGCGGGAGGGGGGCGGAGATACGCAGTATTTT	CASSLGWGSREGGGDTQYF
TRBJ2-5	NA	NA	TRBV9	TGTGCCAGCAGCGTAGGGACTAACCAAGAGACCCAGTACTTC	CASSVGTNQETQYF
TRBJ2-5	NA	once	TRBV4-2	TGTGCCAGCAGCCAAGATAGCGGCAGGGAGGCAGAGACCCAGTACTTC	CASSQDSGREAETQYF
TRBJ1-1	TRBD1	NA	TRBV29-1	TGCAGCGTTGATTCCCTCCGGACAGGTAAATCTGAAGCTTTCTTT	CSVDSLRTGKSEAFF
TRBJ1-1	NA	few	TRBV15	TGTGCCACAGCCCAGGGCCGCGCTGAAGCTTTCTTT	CATAQGRAEAFF
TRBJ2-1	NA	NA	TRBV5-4	TGTGCCAGCAGCTTGGCCCACTACAATGAGCAGTTCTTC	CASSLAHYNEQFF
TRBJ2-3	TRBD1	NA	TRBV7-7	TGTGCTAGCAGCAAGGGACAGGGGCTCTCAGATACGCAGTATTTT	CASSKGQGLSDTQYF
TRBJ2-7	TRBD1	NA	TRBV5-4	TGTGCCAGCAGCCCAGGACAGGGGACAAGGCCCTGGTACGAGCAGTACTTC	CASSPGQGTRPWYEQYF
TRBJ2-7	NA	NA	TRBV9	TGTGCCAGCAGCCTGGGACACGAGAGTTACGAGCAGTACTTC	CASSLGHESYEQYF
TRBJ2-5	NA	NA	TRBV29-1	TGCAGCGTTTCCCTTGAGACCCAGTACTTC	CSVSLETQYF
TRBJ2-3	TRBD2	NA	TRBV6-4	TGTGCCAGCAGGAGATTTAGCGGGGCCGGGGCAGATACGCAGTATTTT	CASRRFSGAGADTQYF
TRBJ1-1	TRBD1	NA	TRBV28	TGTGCCAGCAGACTAAAGGGACAGTGGAGATTGGACACTGAAGCTTTCTTT	CASRLKGQWRLDTEAFF
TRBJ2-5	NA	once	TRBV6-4	TGTGCCAGCAGAGGTAATGCGGGACGGGAGACCCAGTACTTC	CASRGNAGRETQYF
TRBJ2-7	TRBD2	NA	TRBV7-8	TGTGCCAGCAGCCCAGCCGGGACTAGCCCTGAGCAGTACTTC	CASSPAGTSPEQYF
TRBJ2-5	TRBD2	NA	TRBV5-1	TGCGCCAGCAGCTTGGTAGGCGGGGGGCGGCAAGAGACCCAGTACTTC	CASSLVGGGRQETQYF
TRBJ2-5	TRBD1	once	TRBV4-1	TGCGCCAGCAGCCAGATCACAGGGGCCATGCAAGAGACCCAGTACTTC	CASSQITGAMQETQYF
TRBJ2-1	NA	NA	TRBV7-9	TGTGCCAGCAGCTTAGGCGGGGGCAGGGCCTTCAATGAGCAGTTCTTC	CASSLGGGRAFNEQFF
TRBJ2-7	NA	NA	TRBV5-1	TGCGCCAGCAGCGAGGGTCCACCCCGCTACGAGCAGTACTTC	CASSEGPPRYEQYF
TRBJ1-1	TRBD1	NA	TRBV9	TGTGCCAGCAGCGTAGCAACGGAGGGGGCCTCTGAAGCTTTCTTT	CASSVATEGASEAFF
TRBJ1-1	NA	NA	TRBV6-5	TGTGCCAGCAGTTACCTCTCTACTACTGAAGCTTTCTTT	CASSYLSTTEAFF
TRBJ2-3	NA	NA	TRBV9	TGTGCCAGCAGCGTTTGGAACGACAGGCACACAGATACGCAGTATTTT	CASSVWNDRHTDTQYF
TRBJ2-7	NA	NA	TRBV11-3	TGTGCCAGCAGCTTAGAATGGTCACTCTACGAGCAGTACTTC	CASSLEWSLYEQYF
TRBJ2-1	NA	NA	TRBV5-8	TGTGCCAGCAGCCCCTCGGAGCGGTTTCTCGGCCCCTCGATACTAAATGAGCAGTTCTTC	CASSPSERFLGPSILNEQFF
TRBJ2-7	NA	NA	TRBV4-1	TGCGCCAGCAGCCAATTCATACGGAGCTCCTACGAGCAGTACTTC	CASSQFIRSSYEQYF
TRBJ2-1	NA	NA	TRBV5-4	TGTGCCAGCAGCCCTCAGTTCCAGAAGCAGTTCTTC	CASSPQFQKQFF
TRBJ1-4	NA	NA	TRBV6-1	TGTGCCAGCAGTGAAGATACAACTAATGAAAAACTGTTTTTT	CASSEDTTNEKLFF
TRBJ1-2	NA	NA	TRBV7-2	TGTGCCAGCAGCTTGATCAGGAACAATGTCTACACCTTC	CASSLIRNNVYTF
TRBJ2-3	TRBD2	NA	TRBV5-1	TGCGCCAGCAGCTCGAGACTAGCGGGGTTGACAGATACGCAGTATTTT	CASSSRLAGLTDTQYF
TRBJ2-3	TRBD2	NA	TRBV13	TGTGCCAGCAACTACATGGGACTAGCGAGAACAGATACGCAGTATTTT	CASNYMGLARTDTQYF